This TCR beta chain emerged from a study of cytomegalovirus exposure and HLA in healthy donors. This clone was seen a few times. Its antigen is currently unknown. Study conclusions and caveats: Cytomegalovirus status, reportedly, was diagnosed with high specificity and sensitivity by the classifier. Follow-up analysis found HLA locus-dependent TCR association rates, highest for DRB1 and lowest for HLA-C.

CDR1 and CDR2 from the germline V gene are MNHEY and SVGAGI. The CDR3 extends over 16 amino acids. V was shortened by 2 bases and J by 10 bases, with 18 bases between the two germline ends. Use of 60 Vbeta and 13 Jbeta primers characterized the PCR. The table came from immunoSEQ multiplex PCR; TCRdb's copy has only in-frame clones and leaves some out. In the table there are 55,000 to 75,000 clones, approximately 67% of which are singletons. The clonotype originates from a man aged 30-40 years in good health and CMV-seronegative. The sample consisted of PBMCs. This chain joins TRBV6-5 and TRBJ1-6; D is unresolved. For the CDR3, the DNA is TGTGCCAGCAGTTACGGCCCGGGCCCGCGGGAATCACCCCTCCACTTT. Translation: CASSYGPGPRESPLHF.